Listed here are 22 T cell receptor beta chains from one sample, sequenced in a study of low-dose radiotherapy and immunotherapy resistance in tumors. Time point indicated: after trial treatment. Indicated treatment: LDRT plus nivolumab, ipilimumab, low-dose cyclophosphamide and aspirin (RACIN trial). It was with a constant-region primer and a V-primer adapter that TCRs were amplified over approximately 20 PCR cycles. Each CDR3 protein is one row after TCRdb ran MiXCR on the reads. The table includes 40,000 to 65,000 distinct CDR3 sequences, approximately 35% detected once. The sequenced sample was PBMCs, obtained after low-dose radiotherapy plus immunotherapy. These receptor sequences come from a male donor with rectosigmoid adenocarcinoma.

The rearrangement links TRBV29-1 to TRBJ2-7; unclear D gene. The CDR3 spans 14 residues. Looked up from germline, CDR1 is SQVTM and CDR2 is ANQGSEA. CDR3 in DNA: TGCAGTTATAAATTACAAGGGTCCCCCTACGAGCAGTACTTC. Encoded protein: CSYKLQGSPYEQYF.

The chain employs TRBV21-1 and TRBJ2-1; no check of the table's D call, TRBD1, against the DNA was made. TRBV21-1 is flagged as a pseudogene. The CDR3 runs 17 residues. Here the CDR3 DNA reads TGTGCCAGCAGCAAAATCGTCGGGTCAGGGGGGCTCGATGAGCAGTTCTTC. This translates into CASSKIVGSGGLDEQFF.

The gene calls are TRBV15 and TRBJ2-1; 11 nucleotides match TRBD2. Germline CDR1 LNHNV, CDR2 YYDKDF (reference sequence). CDR3 length: 18 residues. The V segment lost 8 bases and the J segment 8 bases; nucleotides outside the gene matches: 20. Here the CDR3 reads CATSGAQGSGRAVDEQFF. The DNA for the CDR3 is TGTGCCACCTCCGGCGCCCAAGGTAGCGGGAGGGCCGTCGATGAGCAGTTCTTC.

The table lists this clonotype with many counts. The J gene is TRBJ2-2, the V gene TRBV7-8; 8 bases are a match to TRBD2. The CDR3 runs 14 residues. V was pared by 5 bases and J by 9 bases, with 8 bases of the junction left unmatched. CDR1 SGHVS and CDR2 FQNEAQ come from the germline V gene. CDR3 amino acids: CASSLGTGGRELFF. Written as DNA, the CDR3 is TGTGCCAGCAGCCTAGGGACGGGAGGGAGGGAGCTGTTTTTT.

This clonotype was seen many times. The V gene is TRBV10-3, the J gene TRBJ2-1; TRBD2 matches at 7 bases. Germline V gene sequence: CDR1 ENHRY, CDR2 SYGVKD. J was trimmed by 10 bases and V by 4 bases; bases with no gene match: 7. The CDR3 consists of 13 residues. The CDR3 coding sequence is TGTGCCATCAGTGGTGGGGAGGGGCAGGAGCAGTTCTTC. This gives the protein CAISGGEGQEQFF.

Remarks on this clonotype: This likely traces to a read error, being one base from a far larger clone. The chain is built from TRBV5-1 and TRBJ2-7; the match to TRBD2 covers 7 bases. Germline lookup yields CDR1 SGHRS and CDR2 YFSETQ. The CDR3 runs 16 residues. The V and J ends lost 4 bases and 7 bases, in that order; junction bases with no gene match: 17. In nucleotides, the CDR3 is TGCGCCAGCAGCCCGTCCTTGGCGGGAGCGGCCAATGAGCAGTACTTC. This codes for CASSPSLAGAANEQYF.

This clonotype occurred a few times. The rearrangement links TRBV19 to TRBJ2-1; D may be TRBD2 (5 bases). The germline CDR1 and CDR2 sequences are LNHDA and SQIVND (reference sequence). The CDR3 has 13 residues. V lost 3 bases and J 10 bases, leaving 13 bases between the germline ends. Here the CDR3 DNA reads TGTGCCAGTAGTATGGGGAGCCTAGTGGAGCAGTTCTTC. Amino acid sequence: CASSMGSLVEQFF.

This clonotype showed up many times. The rearrangement links TRBV12-3 or TRBV12-4 to TRBJ2-3; D is uncertain. Trimming took off 0 bases at V and 4 bases at J, with 14 bases between the two ends. The CDR3 runs 16 residues. The CDR3 loop reads CASSLAGFGYADTQYF. The CDR3 nucleotides are TGTGCCAGCAGTTTAGCGGGGTTTGGCTACGCAGATACGCAGTATTTT.

This clonotype was seen ten or more times. The chain employs TRBV25-1 and TRBJ1-5; TRBD1 matches at 11 bases. V lost 2 bases to trimming and J lost 9 bases; unmatched junction nucleotides: 9. The CDR3 covers 16 residues. CDR1 MGHDK and CDR2 SYGVNS come from the germline V gene. The CDR3 DNA reads TGTGCCAGCAGTGAAGGGGACAGGGGGGGGATTAGGCCCCAGCATTTT. Its translation is CASSEGDRGGIRPQHF.

For this clonotype: Just one base apart from a much larger clone, this may be a read error. This chain joins TRBV29-1 and TRBJ1-2, with a possible D match to TRBD1 (6 bases). Trimming took 3 bases from V and 2 from J, leaving 10 bases between them. The CDR3 extends over 13 amino acids. The germline CDR1 and CDR2 sequences are SQVTM and ANQGSEA. The CDR3 here is CSVDLDSNYGYTF. The CDR3 nucleotides read TGCAGCGTTGACCTGGACAGCAACTATGGCTACACCTTC.

In its sample, this clonotype was seen many times. For the CDR3, the DNA is TGTGCCAGCAGCCATACCCAGATCAGCTCTGGAAACACCATATATTTT. This sequence encodes CASSHTQISSGNTIYF. This chain joins TRBV4-2 and TRBJ1-3, with unresolved D. The CDR3 is 16 amino acids. Germline CDR1 is LGHNA and CDR2 is YNFKEQ. Between the trimmed V and J ends, which lost 3 bases and 0 bases, there was a span of 12 bases.

By sample share, this clonotype is medium-sized (0.01 to 0.1%). The J gene is TRBJ2-3, the V gene TRBV5-8, with 7 nucleotides matching TRBD1. Germline V gene sequence: CDR1 SGHTS, CDR2 YDEGEE. The CDR3 runs to 14 residues. V was clipped by 4 bases and J by 1 base; unmatched bases: 3. CDR3: CASSRGQGTDTQYF. CDR3 nucleotide sequence: TGTGCCAGCAGCCGCGGACAGGGCACAGATACGCAGTATTTT. The full variable domain, its missing parts supplied by reference TRBV5-8 and TRBJ2-3, is EAGVTQSPTHLIKTRGQQATLRCSPISGHTSVYWYQQALGLGLQFLLWYDEGEERNRGNFPPRFSGRQFPNYSSELNVNALELEDSALYLCASSRGQGTDTQYFGPGTRLTVL.

In its sample, this clonotype was seen once. A far larger clone is just one base off, so this is likely a read error. The gene calls are TRBV27 and TRBJ2-4; D gene ambiguous. This CDR3 region has 16 residues. Germline CDR1 and CDR2: MNHEY and SMNVEV (reference sequence). Trimming pared 7 bases from V and 0 bases from J, leaving 16 bases between. The CDR3 DNA sequence: TGTGCCAGCACTTCTGCCAGCAGTTTAGCCAAAAACATTCAGTACTTC. Its protein product is CASTSASSLAKNIQYF.

This clonotype was found many times. The rearrangement joins TRBV7-9 to TRBJ2-5; D gene unclear. This CDR3 has 14 residues. Germline CDR1 reads SEHNR; CDR2 reads FQNEAQ (reference sequence). V was trimmed by 2 bases and J by 2 bases, leaving 9 bases between them. This CDR3 is CASSLQNVQETQYF. The CDR3 nucleotides read TGTGCCAGCAGCTTACAGAACGTACAAGAGACCCAGTACTTC.

This clonotype was counted many times. CDR3 loop: CSARDNRGAGEQYF. The CDR3, as DNA: TGCAGTGCTAGAGATAACAGGGGGGCGGGAGAGCAGTACTTC. The chain uses TRBV20-1 and TRBJ2-7; 8 bases line up with TRBD1. The CDR3 is 14 amino acids. In germline, CDR1 is DFQATT, CDR2 SNEGSKA (reference sequence). V was pared by 0 bases and J by 7 bases, with 8 bases of the junction left unmatched.

This clonotype has ten or more counts. The chain couples TRBV5-4 to TRBJ2-3; a possible D gene is TRBD1 (5 bases). CDR3 length: 14 residues. V was shortened by 0 bases and J by 3 bases, with 8 bases between the two germline ends. Germline V gene lookup returns CDR1 SGHNT and CDR2 YYREEE (reference sequence). This CDR3 reads CASSLAKGTDTQYF. As DNA, the CDR3 is TGTGCCAGCAGCTTGGCGAAGGGGACAGATACGCAGTATTTT.

The V and J genes are TRBV5-4 and TRBJ1-2; possibly TRBD1 for D (6 bases). Germline values: CDR1 SGHNT, CDR2 YYREEE (reference sequence). The CDR3 runs to 13 residues. The V end lost 3 bases, the J end lost 7 bases, and 13 bases lay between the germline ends. The DNA for the CDR3 is TGTGCCAGCAGCTCAGGGGACGGGGGTGGCTACACCTTC. Its translation is CASSSGDGGGYTF.

This clonotype was detected a few times. The chain is built from TRBV11-2 and TRBJ2-1; 10 positions agree with TRBD1. After removal of 11 bases from V and 6 bases from J, the junction contained 7 bases not matched to a gene. The germline gives CDR1 SGHAT, CDR2 FQNNGV. The CDR3 has 13 residues. The CDR3 reads CAAGTGALNEQFF. The CDR3 DNA is TGTGCCGCAGGGACAGGGGCCCTCAATGAGCAGTTCTTC.

There are many counts of this clonotype. The chain couples TRBV28 to TRBJ2-2; D may be TRBD1 (7 bases). The germline CDR1 and CDR2 sequences are MDHEN and SYDVKM. The CDR3 covers 15 residues. V lost 7 bases, J lost 6 bases, and 18 bases lay in between. The DNA for the CDR3 is TGTGCCAGCACTCCGACAGGGAGGCGCTCCGGGGAGCTGTTTTTT. Protein: CASTPTGRRSGELFF.

This clonotype came up many times. The chain links TRBV12-3 or TRBV12-4 to TRBJ1-2; tentative D call: TRBD1 (6 bases). This CDR3 is built from 15 residues. Trimming cost V 2 bases and J 8 bases, with 18 bases left between them. CDR3 amino acids: CASSLSGGLIGGYTF. CDR3 bases: TGTGCCAGCAGTTTATCTGGGGGCCTCATTGGGGGCTACACCTTC.

The chain joins TRBV27 to TRBJ2-5; D may be TRBD1 (6 bases). The V end was cut by 6 bases, the J end by 5 bases, with 16 bases between. Germline CDR1 MNHEY, CDR2 SMNVEV (reference sequence). The CDR3 sequence is 14 residues long. The CDR3 region is CASSLLDSEETQYF. The CDR3 DNA reads as TGTGCCAGCAGCCTATTGGACAGCGAGGAGACCCAGTACTTC.

The rearrangement uses TRBV28 and TRBJ2-5; perhaps D is TRBD1 or TRBD2 (5 bases each). The CDR3 runs 13 residues. Germline V gene sequence: CDR1 MDHEN, CDR2 SYDVKM. The ends were cut back, 4 bases at V and 6 bases at J, with 12 bases in the middle. The DNA of the CDR3 is TGTGCCAGCAGTTCTAGGTGGGGGAAGACCCAGTACTTC. Its protein product is CASSSRWGKTQYF.